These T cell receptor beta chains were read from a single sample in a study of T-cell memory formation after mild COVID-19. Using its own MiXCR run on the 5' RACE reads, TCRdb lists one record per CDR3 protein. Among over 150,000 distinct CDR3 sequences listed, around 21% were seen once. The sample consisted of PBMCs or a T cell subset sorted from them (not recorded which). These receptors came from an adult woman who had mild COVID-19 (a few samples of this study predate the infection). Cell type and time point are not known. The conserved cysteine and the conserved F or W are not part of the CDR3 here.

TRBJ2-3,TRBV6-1,ASSEVEVTDTQY
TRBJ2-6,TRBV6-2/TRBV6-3,ASSYSGTGESGANVLT
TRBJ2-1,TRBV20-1,SASGLVNYNEQF
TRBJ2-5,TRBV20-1,SASGLAGEKETQY
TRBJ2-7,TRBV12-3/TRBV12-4,ASSLRGLLYEQY
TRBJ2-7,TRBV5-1,ASRGGQSQGFYEQY
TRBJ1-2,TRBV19,ASSIGTNYGYT
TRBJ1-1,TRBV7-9,ASSLRWGNTEAF
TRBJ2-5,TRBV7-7,ASGGGLAGEETQY
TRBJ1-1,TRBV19,ASPTGEGANTEAF
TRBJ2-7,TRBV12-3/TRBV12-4,ASTLKRGEQY
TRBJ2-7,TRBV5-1,ASSLWGIDSYEQY
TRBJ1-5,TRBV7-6,ASSRLGSNQPQH
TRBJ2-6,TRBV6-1,ASSEDHPGANVLT
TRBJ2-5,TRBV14,ASSQDRSWGLLGETQY
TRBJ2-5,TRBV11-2,ASSLGRDTIPQETQY
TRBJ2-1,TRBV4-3,ASSQGRLTYNEQF
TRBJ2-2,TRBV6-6,ASKEITNTGELF
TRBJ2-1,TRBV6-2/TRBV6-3,ASSYIPGTSGSNEQF
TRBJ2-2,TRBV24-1,ATSVQSRTGELF
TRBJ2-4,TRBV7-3,ASSPDRVGN
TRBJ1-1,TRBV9,ASSDHVQNTEAF
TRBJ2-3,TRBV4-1,ASSHPRTGIGADTQY
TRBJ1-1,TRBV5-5,ASSLPGKAF
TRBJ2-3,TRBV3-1,ASSERGGSTDTQY
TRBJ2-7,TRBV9,ASSVGGTYEQY
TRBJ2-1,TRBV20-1,SARDVSGSLPYNEQF
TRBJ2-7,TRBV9,ASSVDSRGAYEQY
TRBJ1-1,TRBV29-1,SVDNREGWSTEAF
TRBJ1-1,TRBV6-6,ASSYGFGDTEAF
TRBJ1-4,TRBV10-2,ASSEGGKLF
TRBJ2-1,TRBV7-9,ASSHYRDEQF
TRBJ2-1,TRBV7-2,ASSLSPEWGYNEQF
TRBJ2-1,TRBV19,ASMIAGDLEQF
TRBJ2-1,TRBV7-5,ISVSEALSEDRDYNEQF
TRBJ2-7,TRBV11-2,ASSRATSGQSSYEQY
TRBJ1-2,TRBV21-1,ASSTGQGKSDYT
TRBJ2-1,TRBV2,ASEGLAGGPYNEQF
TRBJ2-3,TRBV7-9,ASSLVQGAHTQY
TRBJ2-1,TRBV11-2,ASSLSLSSTTYNEQF
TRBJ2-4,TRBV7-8,ASSFSRLVAGPNKNIQY
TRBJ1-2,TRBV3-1,ASSPTMTDRILGYT
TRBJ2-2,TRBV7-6,ASSLETSGSSPGELF
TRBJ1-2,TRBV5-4,ASSFTRTGGYGYT
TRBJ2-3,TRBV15,ATSREGGTTQY
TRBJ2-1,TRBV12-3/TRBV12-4,ASRDVLAGDNEQF
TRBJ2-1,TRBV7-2,ASSLGTSGMPF
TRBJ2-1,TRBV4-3,ASSQDDLALSYNEQF
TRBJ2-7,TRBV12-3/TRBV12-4,ASSWQGVYEQY
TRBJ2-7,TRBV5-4,ASSFAGQGKLEQY
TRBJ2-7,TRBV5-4,ASSLGQGATYEQY
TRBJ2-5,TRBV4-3,ASSQESSQETQY